This T cell receptor (beta chain) was identified in a study of T cells in Graves' hyperthyroidism and ophthalmopathy. Per the germline V gene, CDR1 is GTSNPN and CDR2 is SVGIG (reference sequence). This CDR3 has 13 residues. Trimming took 2 bases from V and 4 from J, leaving 11 bases between them. Ten or more counts support this clonotype. Amplification of TCR beta CDR3 regions used RNA as the template. The HTBI set primed first-round TCR CDR3 RT-PCR. TCRdb reprocessed the multiplex PCR reads via MiXCR and lists one record per CDR3 protein. The data contain about 580,000 distinct CDR3 sequences, roughly 14% of them singletons.

The chain joins TRBV30 to TRBJ1-2; no clear D. The sequencing input was blood. The sequence was obtained from a woman aged 25 to 39 with Graves' hyperthyroidism that later progressed to Graves' ophthalmopathy. The CDR3, as DNA: TGTGCCTGGAGTTATGTCAGTGGCTATGGCTACACCTTC. This sequence encodes CAWSYVSGYGYTF.